This T cell receptor beta chain was recorded in a study of blood T cell repertoires in COVID-19. Study at large: Both acute and convalescent COVID-19 samples were obtained from the United States, Italy and Spain. Nucleic acid was either cDNA or gDNA, and it came from T cells, B-cell-depleted T cells, or PBMCs.

The CDR3 extends over 16 amino acids. Germline lookup yields CDR1 SGHAT and CDR2 FQNNGV. V shed 5 bases, J shed 1 base, and the junction held 8 bases outside the gene matches. As handled by the study authors: Amplification of reference gene primers provided the estimated nucleated cell counts. Clones were read by immunoSEQ multiplex PCR, and TCRdb kept only the in-frame ones, dropping some. V, J and clone size derive from that table, while D and trimming were established from the DNA sequence. The sample includes 160,000 or so clones, 75% to 80% of them seen just once. This TCR was sampled from a woman aged 80 or over with acute or convalescent COVID-19. Sequences were obtained from peripheral blood. The chain uses TRBV11-2 and TRBJ2-1; 7 nucleotides agree with TRBD2. The CDR3 is CASSQWAAGSYNEQFF. The CDR3 bases are TGTGCCAGCAGCCAGTGGGCAGCGGGGTCCTACAATGAGCAGTTCTTC. The complete variable domain, with remaining parts taken from reference TRBV11-2 and TRBJ2-1, reads EAGVAQSPRYKIIEKRQSVAFWCNPISGHATLYWYQQILGQGPKLLIQFQNNGVVDDSQLPKDRFSAERLKGVDSTLKIQPAKLEDSAVYLCASSQWAAGSYNEQFFGPGTRLTVL.